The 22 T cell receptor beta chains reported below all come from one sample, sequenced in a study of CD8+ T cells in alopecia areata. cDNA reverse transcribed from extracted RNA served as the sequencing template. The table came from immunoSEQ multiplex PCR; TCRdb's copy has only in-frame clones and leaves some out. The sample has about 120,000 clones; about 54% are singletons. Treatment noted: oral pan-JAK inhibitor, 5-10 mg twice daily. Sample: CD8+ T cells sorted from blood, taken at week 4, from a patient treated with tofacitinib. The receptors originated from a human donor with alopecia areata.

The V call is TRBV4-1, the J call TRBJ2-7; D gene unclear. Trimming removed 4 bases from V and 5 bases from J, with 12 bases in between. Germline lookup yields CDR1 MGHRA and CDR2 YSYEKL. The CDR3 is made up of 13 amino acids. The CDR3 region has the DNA TGCGCCAGCAGCCCTCTGATCTCGCACGAGCAGTACTTC. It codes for CASSPLISHEQYF.

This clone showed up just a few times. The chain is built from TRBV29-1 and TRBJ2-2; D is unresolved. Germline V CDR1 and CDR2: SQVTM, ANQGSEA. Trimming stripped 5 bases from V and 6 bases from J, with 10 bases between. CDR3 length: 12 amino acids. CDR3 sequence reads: CSVPESPGELFF. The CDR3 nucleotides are TGCAGCGTTCCAGAGAGCCCCGGGGAGCTGTTTTTT.

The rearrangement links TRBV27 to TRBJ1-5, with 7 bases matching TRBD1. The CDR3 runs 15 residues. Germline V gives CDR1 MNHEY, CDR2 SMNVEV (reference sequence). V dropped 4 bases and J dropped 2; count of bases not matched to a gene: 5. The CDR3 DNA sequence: TGTGCCAGCAGTTCCCGACAGGGTGGCAATCAGCCCCAGCATTTT. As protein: CASSSRQGGNQPQHF.

The DNA for the CDR3 is TGCAGCGTTGAAGGCGGCCAGACAGGCCTTCAAGAGACCCAGTACTTC. Protein sequence: CSVEGGQTGLQETQYF. The chain couples TRBV29-1 to TRBJ2-5, with D perhaps TRBD1 (6 bases). Germline loops: CDR1 SQVTM, CDR2 ANQGSEA. This CDR3 comprises 16 residues. V lost 1 base, J lost 2 bases, and 17 bases lay in between. Complete variable domain (other parts from reference TRBV29-1 and TRBJ2-5): SAVISQKPSRDICQRGTSLTIQCQVDSQVTMMFWYRQQPGQSLTLIATANQGSEATYESGFVIDKFPISRPNLTFSTLTVSNMSPEDSSIYLCSVEGGQTGLQETQYFGPGTRLLVL.

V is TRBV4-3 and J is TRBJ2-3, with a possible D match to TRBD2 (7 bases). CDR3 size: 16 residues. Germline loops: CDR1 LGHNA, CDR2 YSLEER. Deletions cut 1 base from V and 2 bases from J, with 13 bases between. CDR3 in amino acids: CASSQGWRGPTDTQYF. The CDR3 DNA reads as TGCGCCAGCAGCCAAGGTTGGCGGGGGCCCACAGATACGCAGTATTTT.

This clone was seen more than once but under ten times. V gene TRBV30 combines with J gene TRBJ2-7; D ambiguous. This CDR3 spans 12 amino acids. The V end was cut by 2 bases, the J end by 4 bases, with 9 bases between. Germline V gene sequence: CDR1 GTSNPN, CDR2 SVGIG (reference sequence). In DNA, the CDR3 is TGTGCCTGGAGTCAGCTGCAGTACGAGCAGTACTTC. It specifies CAWSQLQYEQYF.

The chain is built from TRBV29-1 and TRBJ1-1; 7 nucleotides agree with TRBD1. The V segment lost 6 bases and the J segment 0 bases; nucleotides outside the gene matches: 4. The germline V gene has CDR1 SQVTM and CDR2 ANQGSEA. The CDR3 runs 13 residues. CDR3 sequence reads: CSVLGTVNTEAFF. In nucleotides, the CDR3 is TGCAGCGTGCTGGGGACAGTGAACACTGAAGCTTTCTTT.

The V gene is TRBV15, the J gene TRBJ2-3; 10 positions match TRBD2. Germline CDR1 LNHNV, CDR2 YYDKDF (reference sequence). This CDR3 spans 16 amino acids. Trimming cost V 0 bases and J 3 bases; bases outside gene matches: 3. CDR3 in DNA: TGTGCCACCAGCAGAGAGCCAGCGGGGGGGACAGATACGCAGTATTTT. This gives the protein CATSREPAGGTDTQYF.

The CDR3 DNA is TGTGCCAGCAGACCCTCTCTAGCAGGGAAAGAGACCCAGTACTTC. As protein: CASRPSLAGKETQYF. The rearrangement uses TRBV27 and TRBJ2-5; D may match TRBD1 or TRBD2 (5 bases each). This CDR3 contains 15 residues. Trimming left V 6 bases short and J 3 bases short, with 17 bases between. Germline V gene lookup returns CDR1 MNHEY and CDR2 SMNVEV (reference sequence).

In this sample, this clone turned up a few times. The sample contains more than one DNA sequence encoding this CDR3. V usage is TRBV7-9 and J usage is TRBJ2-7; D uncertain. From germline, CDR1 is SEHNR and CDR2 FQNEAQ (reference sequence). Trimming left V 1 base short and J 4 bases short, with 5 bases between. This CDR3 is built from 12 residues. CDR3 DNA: TGTGCCAGCAGCTTAGGATCTTACGAGCAGTACTTC. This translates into CASSLGSYEQYF.

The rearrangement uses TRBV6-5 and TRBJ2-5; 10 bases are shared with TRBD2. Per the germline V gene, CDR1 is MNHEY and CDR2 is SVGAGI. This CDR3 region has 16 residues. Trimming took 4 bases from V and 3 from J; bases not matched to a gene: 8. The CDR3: CASSLALAGPEETQYF. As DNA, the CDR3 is TGTGCCAGCAGTTTGGCACTAGCGGGGCCCGAAGAGACCCAGTACTTC.

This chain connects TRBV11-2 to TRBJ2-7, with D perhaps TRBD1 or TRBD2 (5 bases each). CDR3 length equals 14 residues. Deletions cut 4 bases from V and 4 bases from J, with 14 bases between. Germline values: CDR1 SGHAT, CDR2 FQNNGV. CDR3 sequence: CASSSWDGSYEQYF. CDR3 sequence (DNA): TGTGCCAGCAGCTCGTGGGACGGATCATACGAGCAGTACTTC. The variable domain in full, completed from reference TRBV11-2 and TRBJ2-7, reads EAGVAQSPRYKIIEKRQSVAFWCNPISGHATLYWYQQILGQGPKLLIQFQNNGVVDDSQLPKDRFSAERLKGVDSTLKIQPAKLEDSAVYLCASSSWDGSYEQYFGPGTRLTVT.

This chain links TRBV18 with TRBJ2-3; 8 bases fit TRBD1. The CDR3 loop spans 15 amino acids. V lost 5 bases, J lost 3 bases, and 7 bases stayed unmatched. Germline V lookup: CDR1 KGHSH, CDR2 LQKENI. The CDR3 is CASSSGQDDTDTQYF. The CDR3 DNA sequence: TGTGCCAGCTCATCGGGACAGGACGATACAGATACGCAGTATTTT.

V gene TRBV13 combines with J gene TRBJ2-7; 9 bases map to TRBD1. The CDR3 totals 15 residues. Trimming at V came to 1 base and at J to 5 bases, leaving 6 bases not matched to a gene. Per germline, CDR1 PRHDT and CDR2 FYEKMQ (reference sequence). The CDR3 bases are TGTGCCAGCAGCTTAGTGGGACAGGGTAGCGACGAGCAGTACTTC. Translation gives CASSLVGQGSDEQYF.

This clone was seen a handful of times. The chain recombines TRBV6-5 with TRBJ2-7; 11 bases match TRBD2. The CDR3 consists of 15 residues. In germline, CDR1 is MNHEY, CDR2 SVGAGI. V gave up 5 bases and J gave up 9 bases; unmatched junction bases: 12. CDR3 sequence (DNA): TGTGCCAGCAGTCCTTCGGGGCTAGCGGGGGGCGTGCAGTACTTC. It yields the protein CASSPSGLAGGVQYF.

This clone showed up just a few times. For the CDR3, the DNA is TGCAGCGTTTCCTCGGGACAAGCCTACGAGCAGTACTTC. Amino acid sequence: CSVSSGQAYEQYF. The chain links TRBV29-1 to TRBJ2-7; weak D call: TRBD1 (6 bases). The CDR3 spans 13 residues. V shed 5 bases and J shed 2 bases, with 13 bases lying between them. Germline-derived CDR1 and CDR2 are SQVTM and ANQGSEA.

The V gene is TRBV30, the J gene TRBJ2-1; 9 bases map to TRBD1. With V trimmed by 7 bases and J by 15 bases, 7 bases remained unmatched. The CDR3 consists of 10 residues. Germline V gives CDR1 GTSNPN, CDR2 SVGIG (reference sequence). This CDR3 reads CASGQGKPFF. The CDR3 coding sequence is TGTGCCTCGGGACAGGGCAAACCGTTCTTC.

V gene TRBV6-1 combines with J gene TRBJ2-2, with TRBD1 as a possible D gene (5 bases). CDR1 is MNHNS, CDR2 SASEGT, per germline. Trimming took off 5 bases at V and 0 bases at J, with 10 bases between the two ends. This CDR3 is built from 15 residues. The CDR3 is CASSSTASNTGELFF. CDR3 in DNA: TGTGCCAGCAGTTCGACAGCCTCGAACACCGGGGAGCTGTTTTTT.

This CDR3 reads CASSLAPGEGQPQHF. The CDR3 coding sequence is TGTGCCAGCAGCTTAGCTCCAGGGGAGGGTCAGCCCCAGCATTTT. The chain joins TRBV7-6 to TRBJ1-5; possibly TRBD1 for D (6 bases). With 0 bases removed from V and 6 bases from J, the gap between germline ends came to 12 bases. This CDR3 has 15 residues. Looked up from germline, CDR1 is SGHVS and CDR2 is FNYEAQ.

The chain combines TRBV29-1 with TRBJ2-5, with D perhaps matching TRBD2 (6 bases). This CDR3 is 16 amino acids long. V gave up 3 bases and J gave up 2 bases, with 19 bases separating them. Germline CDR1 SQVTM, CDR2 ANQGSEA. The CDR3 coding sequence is TGCAGCGTTGAGGCACACGGGACTTGGCCACAAGAGACCCAGTACTTC. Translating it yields CSVEAHGTWPQETQYF.

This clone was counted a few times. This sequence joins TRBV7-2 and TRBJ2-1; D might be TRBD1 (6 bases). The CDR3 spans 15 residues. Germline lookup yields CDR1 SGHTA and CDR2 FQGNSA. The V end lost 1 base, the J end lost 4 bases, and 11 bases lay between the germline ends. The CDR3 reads CASSLVPGAYNEQFF. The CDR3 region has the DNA TGTGCCAGCAGCTTAGTACCAGGGGCTTACAATGAGCAGTTCTTC.

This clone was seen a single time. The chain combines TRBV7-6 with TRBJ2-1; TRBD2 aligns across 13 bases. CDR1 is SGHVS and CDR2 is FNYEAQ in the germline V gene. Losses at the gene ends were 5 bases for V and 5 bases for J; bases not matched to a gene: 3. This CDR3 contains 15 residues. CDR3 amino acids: CASSPGLAGDNEQFF. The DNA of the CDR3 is TGTGCCAGCAGCCCCGGACTAGCGGGGGACAATGAGCAGTTCTTC. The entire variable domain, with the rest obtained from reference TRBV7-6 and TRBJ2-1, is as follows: GAGVSQSPRYKVTKRGQDVALRCDPISGHVSLYWYRQALGQGPEFLTYFNYEAQQDKSGLPNDRFSAERPEGSISTLTIQRTEQRDSAMYRCASSPGLAGDNEQFFGPGTRLTVL.